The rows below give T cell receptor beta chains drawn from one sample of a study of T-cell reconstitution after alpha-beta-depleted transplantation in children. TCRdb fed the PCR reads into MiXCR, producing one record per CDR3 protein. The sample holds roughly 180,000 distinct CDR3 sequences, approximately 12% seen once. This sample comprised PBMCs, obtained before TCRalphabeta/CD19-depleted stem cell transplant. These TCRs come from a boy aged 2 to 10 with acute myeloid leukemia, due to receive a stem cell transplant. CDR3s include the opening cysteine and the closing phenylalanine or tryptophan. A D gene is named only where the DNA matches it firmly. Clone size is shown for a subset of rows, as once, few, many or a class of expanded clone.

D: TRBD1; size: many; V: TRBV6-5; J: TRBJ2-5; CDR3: CASSSNTRTGGLKTQYF; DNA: TGTGCCAGCAGTTCAAACACGAGGACAGGGGGCTTGAAGACCCAGTACTTC
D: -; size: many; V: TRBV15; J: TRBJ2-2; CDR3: CATSRAGSLRAGELFF; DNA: TGTGCCACCAGCAGAGCAGGGTCGTTGCGTGCCGGGGAGCTGTTTTTT
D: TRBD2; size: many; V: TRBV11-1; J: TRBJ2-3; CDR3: CASSLRQLAGDWAPTDTQYF; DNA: TGTGCCAGCAGCTTACGCCAACTAGCGGGAGATTGGGCCCCCACAGATACGCAGTATTTT
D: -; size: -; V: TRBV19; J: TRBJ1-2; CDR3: CASSIFDGTYGYTF; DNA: TGTGCCAGTAGTATTTTTGACGGCACCTATGGCTACACCTTC
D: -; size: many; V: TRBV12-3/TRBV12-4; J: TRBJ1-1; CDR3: CASSSGLENTEAFF; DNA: TGTGCCAGCAGTTCGGGCCTCGAGAACACTGAAGCTTTCTTT
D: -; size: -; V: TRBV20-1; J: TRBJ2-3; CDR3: CSASPVRDTQYF; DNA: TGCAGTGCGTCCCCGGTTCGGGATACGCAGTATTTT
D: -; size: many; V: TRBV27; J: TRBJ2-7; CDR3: CASSHPAGPSYEQYF; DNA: TGTGCCAGCTCCCACCCAGCGGGCCCCTCCTACGAGCAGTACTTC
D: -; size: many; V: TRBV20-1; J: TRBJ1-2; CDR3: CSASVGDSNYGYTF; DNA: TGCAGTGCTAGTGTTGGGGACTCCAACTATGGCTACACCTTC
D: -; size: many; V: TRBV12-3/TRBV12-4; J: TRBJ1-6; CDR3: CASSRWSSYNSPLHF; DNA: TGTGCCAGCAGCCGGTGGAGCTCCTATAATTCACCCCTCCACTTT
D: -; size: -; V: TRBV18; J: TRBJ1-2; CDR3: CASSQENYGYTF; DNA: TGTGCCAGCTCACAGGAGAACTATGGCTACACCTTC
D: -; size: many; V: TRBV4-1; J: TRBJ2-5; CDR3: CASSQTEGETQYF; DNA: TGCGCCAGCAGCCAAACGGAGGGAGAGACCCAGTACTTC
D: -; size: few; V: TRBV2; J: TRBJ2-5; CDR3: CASSEEKGLRETQYF; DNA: TGTGCCAGCAGTGAAGAGAAGGGGCTGCGGGAGACCCAGTACTTC
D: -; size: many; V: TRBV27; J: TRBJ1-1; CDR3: CASSLGTSTEAFF; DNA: TGTGCCAGCAGTCTCGGGACGTCCACTGAAGCTTTCTTT
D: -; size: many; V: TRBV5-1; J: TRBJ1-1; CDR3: CASSLVAPGDSMNTEAFF; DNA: TGCGCCAGCAGCTTGGTTGCCCCAGGAGACAGCATGAACACTGAAGCTTTCTTT
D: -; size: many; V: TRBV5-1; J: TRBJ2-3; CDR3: CASSLRGPPSTDTQYF; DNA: TGCGCCAGCAGCTTGCGGGGTCCCCCCTCCACAGATACGCAGTATTTT
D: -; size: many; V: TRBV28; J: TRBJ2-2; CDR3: CASSRESGNTGELFF; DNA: TGTGCCAGCAGCCGAGAAAGCGGGAACACCGGGGAGCTGTTTTTT
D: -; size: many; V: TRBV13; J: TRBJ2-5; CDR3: CASSFNQLYQETQYF; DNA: TGTGCCAGCAGCTTCAACCAGCTGTACCAAGAGACCCAGTACTTC
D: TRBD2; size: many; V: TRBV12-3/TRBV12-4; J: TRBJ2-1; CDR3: CASSLSGGEQFF; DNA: TGTGCCAGCAGTTTGTCGGGGGGTGAGCAGTTCTTC
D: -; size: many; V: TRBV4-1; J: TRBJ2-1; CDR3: CASSQDSGDYNEQFF; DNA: TGCGCCAGCAGCCAAGATAGTGGAGACTACAATGAGCAGTTCTTC
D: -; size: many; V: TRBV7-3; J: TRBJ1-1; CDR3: CASSFKTLNTEAFF; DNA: TGTGCCAGCAGCTTTAAAACCCTGAACACTGAAGCTTTCTTT
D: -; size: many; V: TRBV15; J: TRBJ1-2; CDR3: CATSRDGLGEAHGYTF; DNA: TGTGCCACCAGCAGAGATGGCCTCGGGGAAGCCCATGGCTACACCTTC
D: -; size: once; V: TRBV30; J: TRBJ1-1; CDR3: CAWSPGRGNTEAFF; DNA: TGTGCCTGGAGTCCCGGACGGGGGAACACTGAAGCTTTCTTT
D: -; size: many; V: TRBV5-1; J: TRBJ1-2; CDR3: CASSLESAGGYGYTF; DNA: TGCGCCAGCAGCTTGGAAAGCGCGGGGGGCTATGGCTACACCTTC
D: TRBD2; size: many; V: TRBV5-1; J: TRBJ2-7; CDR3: CASSLVSGSSYEQYF; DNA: TGCGCCAGCAGCTTGGTGAGCGGGAGCTCCTACGAGCAGTACTTC
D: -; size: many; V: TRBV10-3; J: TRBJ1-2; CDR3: CAISEATRSAYGYTF; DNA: TGTGCCATCAGTGAGGCGACCCGGTCGGCCTATGGCTACACCTTC
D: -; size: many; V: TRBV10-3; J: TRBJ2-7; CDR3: CAISEKGVGYYEQYF; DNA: TGTGCCATCAGTGAGAAGGGGGTAGGGTACTACGAGCAGTACTTC
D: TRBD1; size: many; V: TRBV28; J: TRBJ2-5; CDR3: CASSLFWTGQETQYF; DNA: TGTGCCAGCAGTTTATTTTGGACAGGCCAAGAGACCCAGTACTTC
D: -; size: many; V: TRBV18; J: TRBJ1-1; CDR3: CASSKIWNTEAFF; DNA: TGTGCCAGCTCAAAAATCTGGAACACTGAAGCTTTCTTT
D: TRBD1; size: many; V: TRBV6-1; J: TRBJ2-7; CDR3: CATGQGQYEQYF; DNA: TGTGCCACCGGACAGGGTCAGTACGAGCAGTACTTC
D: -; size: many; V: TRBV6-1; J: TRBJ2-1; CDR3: CASSERTVSNNEQFF; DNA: TGTGCCAGCAGTGAACGGACAGTCAGCAACAATGAGCAGTTCTTC
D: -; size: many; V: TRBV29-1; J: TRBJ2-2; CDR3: CSVELANTGELFF; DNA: TGCAGCGTTGAACTAGCGAACACCGGGGAGCTGTTTTTT
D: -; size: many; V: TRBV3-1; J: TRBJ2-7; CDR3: CASSQFTGYEQYF; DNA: TGTGCCAGCAGCCAATTTACAGGGTACGAGCAGTACTTC
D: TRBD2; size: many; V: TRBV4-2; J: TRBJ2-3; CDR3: CASSPRGSGGAWATDTQYF; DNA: TGTGCCAGCAGCCCTCGGGGTAGCGGGGGGGCCTGGGCCACAGATACGCAGTATTTT
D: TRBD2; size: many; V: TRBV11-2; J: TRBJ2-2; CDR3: CATKGRGDANTGELFF; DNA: TGTGCCACCAAGGGCCGGGGGGACGCGAACACCGGGGAGCTGTTTTTT
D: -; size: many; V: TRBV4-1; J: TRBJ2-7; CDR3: CASSQPGTTWEQYF; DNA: TGCGCCAGCAGCCAACCCGGGACAACCTGGGAGCAGTACTTC
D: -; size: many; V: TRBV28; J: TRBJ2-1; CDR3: CASSPNRLYNEQFF; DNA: TGTGCCAGCAGTCCAAATAGACTTTACAATGAGCAGTTCTTC
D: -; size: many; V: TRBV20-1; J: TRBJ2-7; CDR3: CSASRGGIYEQYF; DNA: TGCAGTGCTTCCCGAGGTGGGATATACGAGCAGTACTTC
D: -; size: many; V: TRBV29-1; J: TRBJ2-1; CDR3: CSIHLLGEQFF; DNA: TGCAGCATCCATCTTCTCGGTGAGCAGTTCTTC
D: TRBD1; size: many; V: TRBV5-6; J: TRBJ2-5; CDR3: CASSLAGTGQETQYF; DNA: TGTGCCAGCAGCTTGGCAGGGACAGGCCAAGAGACCCAGTACTTC
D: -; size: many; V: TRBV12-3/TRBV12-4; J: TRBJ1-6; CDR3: CASRGSVNSPLHF; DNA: TGTGCCAGCAGAGGGTCAGTTAATTCACCCCTCCACTTT
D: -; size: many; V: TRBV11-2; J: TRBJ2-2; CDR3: CASSLMLASSSGELFF; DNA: TGTGCCAGCAGCTTAATGTTGGCTAGTTCGTCCGGGGAGCTGTTTTTT